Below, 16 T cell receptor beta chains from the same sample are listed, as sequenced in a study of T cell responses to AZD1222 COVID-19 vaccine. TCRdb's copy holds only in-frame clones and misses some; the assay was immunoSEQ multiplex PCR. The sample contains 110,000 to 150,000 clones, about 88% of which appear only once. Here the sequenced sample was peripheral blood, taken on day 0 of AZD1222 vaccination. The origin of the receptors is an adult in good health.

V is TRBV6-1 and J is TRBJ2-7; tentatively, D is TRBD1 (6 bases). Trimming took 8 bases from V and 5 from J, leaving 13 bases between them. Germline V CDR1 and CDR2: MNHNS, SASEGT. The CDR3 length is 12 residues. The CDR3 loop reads CASWRTAHEQYF. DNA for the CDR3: TGTGCCAGCTGGAGGACAGCGCACGAGCAGTACTTC.

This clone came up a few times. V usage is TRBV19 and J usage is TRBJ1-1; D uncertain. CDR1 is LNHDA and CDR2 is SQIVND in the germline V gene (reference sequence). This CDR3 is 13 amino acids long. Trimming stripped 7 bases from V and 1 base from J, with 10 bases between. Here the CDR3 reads CASMKESNTEAFF. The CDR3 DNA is TGTGCCAGTATGAAGGAGTCGAACACTGAAGCTTTCTTT.

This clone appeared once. The CDR3 is CASSLQGISAEAFF. In DNA form, the CDR3 reads TGTGCCAGCAGCCTACAGGGAATCAGCGCTGAAGCTTTCTTT. This chain joins TRBV7-8 and TRBJ1-1, with D tentatively TRBD1 (6 bases). V was trimmed by 5 bases and J by 6 bases, leaving 16 bases between them. The germline V gene has CDR1 SGHVS and CDR2 FQNEAQ. The CDR3 totals 14 residues.

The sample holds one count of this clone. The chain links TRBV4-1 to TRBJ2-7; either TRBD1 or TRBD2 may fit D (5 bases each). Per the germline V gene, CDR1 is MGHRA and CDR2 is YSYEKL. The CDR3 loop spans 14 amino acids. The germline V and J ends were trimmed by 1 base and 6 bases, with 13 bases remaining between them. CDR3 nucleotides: TGCGCCAGCAGCCAAGTCACGGGGCCGGGCGAGCAGTACTTC. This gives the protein CASSQVTGPGEQYF.

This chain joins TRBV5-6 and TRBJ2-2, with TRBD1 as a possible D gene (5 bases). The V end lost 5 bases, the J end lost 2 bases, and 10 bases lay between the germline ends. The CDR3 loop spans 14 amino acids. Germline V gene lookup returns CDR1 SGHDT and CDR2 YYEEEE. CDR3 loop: CASRRTLNTGELFF. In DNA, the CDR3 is TGTGCCAGCAGAAGGACACTAAACACCGGGGAGCTGTTTTTT.

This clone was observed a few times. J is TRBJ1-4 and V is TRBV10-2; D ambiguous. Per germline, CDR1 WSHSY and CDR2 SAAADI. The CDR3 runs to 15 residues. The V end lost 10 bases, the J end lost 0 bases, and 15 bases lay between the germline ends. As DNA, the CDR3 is TGCGCCATCCGGGAAGGCGCGGCAACTAATGAAAAACTGTTTTTT. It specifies CAIREGAATNEKLFF.

The CDR3 is CASSLLQGRSGNTIYF. Written as DNA, the CDR3 is TGTGCCAGCAGCTTACTCCAGGGGCGCTCTGGAAACACCATATATTTT. This chain links TRBV7-8 with TRBJ1-3, with D perhaps TRBD1 (6 bases). The V end was cut by 2 bases, the J end by 0 bases, with 11 bases between. The CDR3 extends over 16 amino acids. CDR1 is SGHVS, CDR2 FQNEAQ, per germline. The full variable domain, in which reference TRBV7-8 and TRBJ1-3 provide the parts outside the CDR3, is GAGVSQSPRYKVAKRGQDVALRCDPISGHVSLFWYQQALGQGPEFLTYFQNEAQLDKSGLPSDRFFAERPEGSVSTLKIQRTQQEDSAVYLCASSLLQGRSGNTIYFGEGSWLTVV.

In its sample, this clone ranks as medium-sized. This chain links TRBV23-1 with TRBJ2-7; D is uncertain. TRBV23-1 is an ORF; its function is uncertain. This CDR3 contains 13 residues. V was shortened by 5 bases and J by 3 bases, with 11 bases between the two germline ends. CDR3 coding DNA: TGCGCCAGCAGTTACGGGCTGAGCTACGAGCAGTACTTC. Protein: CASSYGLSYEQYF.

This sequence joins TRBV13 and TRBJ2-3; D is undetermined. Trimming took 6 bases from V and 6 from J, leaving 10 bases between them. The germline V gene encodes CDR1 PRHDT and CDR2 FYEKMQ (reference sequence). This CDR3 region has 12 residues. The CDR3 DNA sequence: TGTGCCAGCAGTACACCCACGGATACGCAGTATTTT. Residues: CASSTPTDTQYF.

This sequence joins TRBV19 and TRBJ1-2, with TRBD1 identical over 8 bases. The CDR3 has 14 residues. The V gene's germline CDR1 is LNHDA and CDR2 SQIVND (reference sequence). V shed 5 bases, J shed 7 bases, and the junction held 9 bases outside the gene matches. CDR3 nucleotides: TGTGCCAGTAGTCCGCGGACAGGGCTGGGTGGCTACACCTTC. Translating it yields CASSPRTGLGGYTF.

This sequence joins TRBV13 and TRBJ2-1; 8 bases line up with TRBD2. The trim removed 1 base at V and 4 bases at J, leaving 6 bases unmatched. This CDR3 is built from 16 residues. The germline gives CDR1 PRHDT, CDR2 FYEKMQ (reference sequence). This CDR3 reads CASSLDGGAVYNEQFF. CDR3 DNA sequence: TGTGCCAGCAGCTTAGACGGGGGGGCCGTATACAATGAGCAGTTCTTC.

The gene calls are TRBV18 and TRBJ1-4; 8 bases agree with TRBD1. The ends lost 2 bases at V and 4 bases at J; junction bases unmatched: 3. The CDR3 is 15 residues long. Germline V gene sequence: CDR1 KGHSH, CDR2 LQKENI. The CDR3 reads CASSPTGGLNEKLFF. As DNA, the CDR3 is TGTGCCAGCTCACCAACAGGGGGACTTAATGAAAAACTGTTTTTT.

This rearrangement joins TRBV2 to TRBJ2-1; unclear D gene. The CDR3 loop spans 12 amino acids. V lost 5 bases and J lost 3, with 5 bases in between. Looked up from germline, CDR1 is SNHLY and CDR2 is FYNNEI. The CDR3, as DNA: TGTGCCAGCAGTCCATTCTACAATGAGCAGTTCTTC. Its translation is CASSPFYNEQFF.

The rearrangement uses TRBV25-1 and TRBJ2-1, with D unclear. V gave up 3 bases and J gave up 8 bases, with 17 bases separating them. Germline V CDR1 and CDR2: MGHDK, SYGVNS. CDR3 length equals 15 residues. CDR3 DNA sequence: TGTGCCAGCAGTGATGGCCTAGGTGGATCCCATGAGCAGTTCTTC. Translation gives CASSDGLGGSHEQFF.

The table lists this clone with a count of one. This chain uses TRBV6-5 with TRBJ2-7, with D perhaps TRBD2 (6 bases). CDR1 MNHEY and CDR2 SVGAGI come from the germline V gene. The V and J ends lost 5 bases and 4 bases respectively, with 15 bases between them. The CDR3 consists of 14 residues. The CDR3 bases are TGTGCCAGCAGTCCCTTTAGCGGACGGTACGAGCAGTACTTC. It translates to CASSPFSGRYEQYF.

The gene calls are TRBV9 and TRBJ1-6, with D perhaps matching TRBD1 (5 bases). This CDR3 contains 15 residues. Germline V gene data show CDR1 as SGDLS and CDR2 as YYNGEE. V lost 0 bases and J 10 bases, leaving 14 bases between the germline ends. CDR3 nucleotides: TGTGCCAGCAGCGTAGTAAGCAGGGAAGGATCACCCCTCCACTTT. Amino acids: CASSVVSREGSPLHF.